The 26 T cell receptor beta chains below were found in one sample sequenced in a study of molecular identifiers for immune sequencing clone quantification. TCRdb re-called the PCR reads with MiXCR, one entry per CDR3 protein. The table includes just under 650,000 distinct CDR3 sequences, less than 20% detected once. Material: naive CD8+ T cells from blood, with Jurkat cell RNA spiked in. Subset described: FACS-sorted CD8+CD4-CCR7+CD45RA+ naive T cells. These TCRs come from a human donor in good health. Some libraries in this study had Jurkat cell RNA spiked in.

This clonotype was detected only a few times. The gene calls are TRBV27 and TRBJ1-3; TRBD1 agrees at 9 bases. Germline V gene sequence: CDR1 MNHEY, CDR2 SMNVEV (reference sequence). V shed 5 bases and J 2 bases; nucleotides not matched to a gene: 1. CDR3 size: 14 residues. CDR3 nucleotides: TGTGCCAGCAGTGACAGGGGGGCTGGAAACACCATATATTTT. Translation: CASSDRGAGNTIYF.

Ten or more counts support this clonotype. The genes are TRBV7-8 and TRBJ2-5; TRBD2 matches at 11 bases. Trimming removed 5 bases from V and 2 bases from J; junction bases left unmatched: 16. Germline V gives CDR1 SGHVS, CDR2 FQNEAQ. This CDR3 region has 19 residues. The CDR3 DNA reads TGTGCCAGCAGCGCAGGAGGAACTAGCGGGGGTTTCTTACAAGAGACCCAGTACTTC. It encodes CASSAGGTSGGFLQETQYF.

This clonotype was recorded many times. This chain links TRBV2 with TRBJ2-3; weak D call: TRBD1 (6 bases). There are 14 residues in the CDR3. The germline CDR1 and CDR2 sequences are SNHLY and FYNNEI. V shed 1 base and J shed 1 base, with 6 bases lying between them. The CDR3 loop reads CASSEDRGTDTQYF. In DNA form, the CDR3 reads TGTGCCAGCAGTGAAGACAGGGGCACAGATACGCAGTATTTT.

This clonotype was counted ten times or more. The CDR3 DNA is TGTGCCACCTACTCGGGTTTGAGCACTGAAGCTTTCTTT. Protein product: CATYSGLSTEAFF. The chain recombines TRBV6-1 with TRBJ1-1; D unclear. Germline values: CDR1 MNHNS, CDR2 SASEGT. The CDR3 covers 13 residues. The V end was cut by 10 bases, the J end by 4 bases, with 16 bases between.

The rearrangement uses TRBV12-3 or TRBV12-4 and TRBJ2-4, with 9 positions matching TRBD2. V shed 3 bases and J 8 bases; nucleotides not matched to a gene: 8. This CDR3 region has 15 residues. CDR3 nucleotide sequence: TGTGCCAGCAGTTTCGGCGGGGGGGCCGGGGACATTCAGTACTTC. Its translation is CASSFGGGAGDIQYF.

This clonotype was picked up many times. V usage is TRBV5-5 and J usage is TRBJ2-3, with TRBD2 identical over 9 bases. The CDR3 is 18 residues long. CDR1 and CDR2 (germline): SGHKS, YYEKEE (reference sequence). V trimming: 0 bases; J trimming: 3 bases; junction bases outside the gene matches: 11. The CDR3 loop is CASSLGVVAGEATDTQYF. The CDR3 coding sequence is TGTGCCAGCAGCTTGGGGGTTGTAGCGGGAGAGGCGACAGATACGCAGTATTTT. Based on the CDR3 plus reference TRBV5-5 and TRBJ2-3, the full variable domain is DAGVTQSPTHLIKTRGQQVTLRCSPISGHKSVSWYQQVLGQGPQFIFQYYEKEERGRGNFPDRFSARQFPNYSSELNVNALLLGDSALYLCASSLGVVAGEATDTQYFGPGTRLTVL.

This clonotype was seen more than once but under ten times. The CDR3 region is CSASAVFGTPSYEQYF. The CDR3 bases are TGCAGTGCTAGCGCTGTCTTCGGGACACCTTCCTACGAGCAGTACTTC. The chain carries TRBV20-1 and TRBJ2-7; perhaps TRBD1 as D (6 bases). Germline V gene data show CDR1 as DFQATT and CDR2 as SNEGSKA (reference sequence). CDR3 length: 16 amino acids. Trimming cost V 3 bases and J 1 base, with 19 bases left between them.

This clonotype was observed at least ten times. The chain joins TRBV29-1 to TRBJ2-5; possible D gene TRBD1, 6 bases. Trimming cost V 6 bases and J 2 bases, with 13 bases left between them. The germline gives CDR1 SQVTM, CDR2 ANQGSEA. CDR3 size: 13 residues. CDR3 bases: TGCAGCGTCGACCGGGACAATCAAGAGACCCAGTACTTC. Translating it yields CSVDRDNQETQYF.

This clonotype has a count of ten or more. The chain has TRBV30 and TRBJ2-7; possibly TRBD1 for D (6 bases). Trimming left V 3 bases short and J 1 base short, with 10 bases between. From germline, CDR1 is GTSNPN and CDR2 SVGIG (reference sequence). CDR3 size: 13 residues. The CDR3 protein is CAWRADRSYEQYF. The CDR3 DNA sequence: TGTGCCTGGAGGGCAGACAGGTCCTACGAGCAGTACTTC. Combining the CDR3 with reference TRBV30 and TRBJ2-7 gives the whole variable domain SQTIHQWPATLVQPVGSPLSLECTVEGTSNPNLYWYRQAAGRGLQLLFYSVGIGQISSEVPQNLSASRPQDRQFILSSKKLLLSDSGFYLCAWRADRSYEQYFGPGTRLTVT.

This chain links TRBV27 with TRBJ2-5; D might be TRBD1 or TRBD2, each matching 6 bases. This CDR3 contains 14 residues. Germline V gives CDR1 MNHEY, CDR2 SMNVEV (reference sequence). The V end was cut by 6 bases, the J end by 3 bases, with 14 bases between. The CDR3 DNA reads as TGTGCCAGCAGACTAGGGGGGTGGGAAGAGACCCAGTACTTC. Protein sequence: CASRLGGWEETQYF.

This clonotype occurred many times. The chain links TRBV9 to TRBJ1-5, with D perhaps matching TRBD1 (5 bases). The CDR3 runs to 15 residues. The V end lost 0 bases, the J end lost 3 bases, and 10 bases lay between the germline ends. The germline gives CDR1 SGDLS, CDR2 YYNGEE. Here the CDR3 reads CASSVDGGVNQPQHF. CDR3 DNA sequence: TGTGCCAGCAGCGTAGATGGGGGGGTCAATCAGCCCCAGCATTTT.

This clonotype was picked up many times. The chain links TRBV7-2 to TRBJ1-1, with D perhaps TRBD1 (6 bases). The CDR3 contains 13 residues. Trimming left V 6 bases short and J 5 bases short, with 13 bases between. Germline values: CDR1 SGHTA, CDR2 FQGNSA. The CDR3 spells CASRLDSFTEAFF. CDR3 DNA: TGTGCCAGCAGGCTGGACAGTTTTACTGAAGCTTTCTTT.

This clonotype occurred many times. V and J are TRBV30 and TRBJ1-3; unclear D gene. The germline gives CDR1 GTSNPN, CDR2 SVGIG (reference sequence). This CDR3 has 18 amino acids. V was trimmed by 2 bases and J by 0 bases, leaving 20 bases between them. CDR3 sequence (DNA): TGTGCCTGGAGTCAACCCCGGCGCATTTCCTTCTCTGGAAACACCATATATTTT. Protein: CAWSQPRRISFSGNTIYF.

Of note for this clonotype: A clone one base away is much larger, so this may be a read error. The chain is built from TRBV6-5 and TRBJ1-2, with D perhaps matching TRBD1 (5 bases). Germline V gives CDR1 MNHEY, CDR2 SVGAGI. CDR3 size: 15 residues. The CDR3 loop is CAGSNPTAANYGYTF. CDR3 sequence (DNA): TGTGCCGGCAGCAACCCGACAGCCGCTAACTATGGCTACACCTTC.

Worth noting for this clonotype: Since a much larger clone is just one base distant, this may be a read error. The genes are TRBV9 and TRBJ1-4; D gene ambiguous. The CDR3 runs to 14 residues. Germline CDR1 and CDR2: SGDLS and YYNGEE. Here the CDR3 reads CASSPQRVDEKLVF. CDR3 nucleotides: TGTGCCAGCAGCCCCCAGAGGGTTGATGAAAAACTGGTTTTT.

A remark on this clonotype: A clone one base away is much larger, so this may be a read error. The rearrangement links TRBV4-3 to TRBJ2-2; possibly TRBD2 for D (5 bases). This CDR3 has 14 amino acids. Germline CDR1 LGHNA, CDR2 YSLEER. For the CDR3, the DNA is TGCGCCAGCAGCCTCCCAGACCCTACCGGGGAGCCGTTTTTT. Translation gives CASSLPDPTGEPFF.

Regarding this clonotype: This may be a read error, as it is one base from a much larger clone. The chain is built from TRBV27 and TRBJ1-6, with a possible D match to TRBD1 (5 bases). With 5 bases removed from V and 6 bases from J, the gap between germline ends came to 11 bases. This CDR3 is built from 14 residues. Germline CDR1 and CDR2: MNHEY and SMNVEV (reference sequence). The CDR3 DNA reads as TGTGCCAGCAGTCCGAGGACATCTAATTCACCCCTCCACTTT. This sequence encodes CASSPRTSNSPLHF.

This clonotype was counted ten times or more. The chain recombines TRBV27 with TRBJ2-1; possible D gene TRBD1, 5 bases. Germline V gene data show CDR1 as MNHEY and CDR2 as SMNVEV (reference sequence). Deletions cut 2 bases from V and 9 bases from J, with 17 bases between. There are 15 residues in the CDR3. The CDR3 region has the DNA TGTGCCAGCAGTTTAGAATCGGTGTTAGGGGTTGAGCAGTTCTTC. It yields the protein CASSLESVLGVEQFF.

This clonotype was detected ten times or more. This rearrangement joins TRBV23-1 to TRBJ2-5; 8 bases are a match to TRBD1. TRBV23-1 is an ORF for which the function is uncertain. The CDR3 extends over 17 amino acids. Losses at the gene ends were 4 bases for V and 6 bases for J; bases not matched to a gene: 16. DNA for the CDR3: TGCGCCAGCAGTCCCCTCTCAGCCGACAGGGGTCCACAGACCCAGTACTTC. Its translation is CASSPLSADRGPQTQYF.

This clonotype showed up many times. The chain uses TRBV20-1 and TRBJ2-7; D remains unclear. CDR1 and CDR2 from the germline V gene are DFQATT and SNEGSKA (reference sequence). V lost 5 bases and J lost 6, with 14 bases in between. The CDR3 has 12 residues. CDR3 bases: TGCAGTGCTCCCCTCGTTTCGGGCGAGCAGTACTTC. Translated, it gives CSAPLVSGEQYF.

Of note for this clonotype: The conserved phenylalanine or tryptophan is not found at the CDR3 terminus, so this likely reflects a read error. This chain joins TRBV9 and TRBJ2-5, with TRBD1 matching over 7 bases. After removal of 0 bases from V and 3 bases from J, the junction contained 2 bases not matched to a gene. The CDR3 is 14 amino acids. CDR1 and CDR2 from the germline V gene are SGDLS and YYNGEE. The CDR3 DNA reads as TGTGCCAGCAGCGTAGTAGGGGGCGAAGAGACCCAGTACCTC. Amino acid sequence: CASSVVGGEETQYL.

The rearrangement uses TRBV12-3 or TRBV12-4 and TRBJ2-1; 8 bases line up with TRBD2. V was clipped by 6 bases and J by 5 bases; unmatched bases: 9. The CDR3 sequence is 15 residues long. For the CDR3, the DNA is TGTGCCAGCAGCTTAAGCGGGAGCGGCGACAATGAGCAGTTCTTC. Its translation: CASSLSGSGDNEQFF.

This clonotype was counted many times. The V and J genes are TRBV9 and TRBJ1-3; a weak D match, TRBD1 (6 bases). CDR3 length: 15 amino acids. Germline CDR1 is SGDLS and CDR2 is YYNGEE. The V end lost 3 bases, the J end lost 8 bases, and 18 bases lay between the germline ends. The CDR3 coding sequence is TGTGCCAGCAGCGAGGAGACAGGACCGGCAGACACCATATATTTT. Protein product: CASSEETGPADTIYF. Full variable domain (missing parts from reference TRBV9 and TRBJ1-3): DSGVTQTPKHLITATGQRVTLRCSPRSGDLSVYWYQQSLDQGLQFLIQYYNGEERAKGNILERFSAQQFPDLHSELNLSSLELGDSALYFCASSEETGPADTIYFGEGSWLTVV.

This clonotype was seen ten or more times. V is TRBV28 and J is TRBJ2-5; D is possibly TRBD2 (6 bases). Trimming removed 4 bases at V and 2 bases at J, with 14 bases between. The CDR3 runs to 15 residues. Germline CDR1 and CDR2: MDHEN and SYDVKM. The CDR3 nucleotides read TGTGCCAGCAGTTCCTCTAGCGAAGCACAAGAGACCCAGTACTTC. It codes for CASSSSSEAQETQYF.

This clonotype was seen ten or more times. The chain combines TRBV7-9 with TRBJ1-4; D unresolved. Looked up from germline, CDR1 is SEHNR and CDR2 is FQNEAQ (reference sequence). CDR3 length: 16 residues. The V and J ends lost 4 bases and 2 bases respectively, with 14 bases between them. The CDR3 sequence: CASSSLSMGTNEKLFF. As DNA, the CDR3 is TGTGCCAGCAGCTCCCTATCGATGGGTACTAATGAAAAACTGTTTTTT.

With regard to this clonotype: Just one base apart from a much larger clone, this may be a read error. The chain has TRBV4-1 and TRBJ2-7; the D gene could be TRBD1 or TRBD2 (6 bases each). This CDR3 is 16 amino acids long. The germline gives CDR1 MGHRA, CDR2 YSYEKL. Trimming stripped 0 bases from V and 0 bases from J, with 12 bases between. The CDR3 reads CASSQDPGAFSYEQYF. As DNA, the CDR3 is TGCGCCAGCAGCCAAGATCCGGGGGCGTTCTCCTACGAGCAGTACTTC.